The source of this T cell receptor beta chain is a study of CD8 T cells in ankylosing spondylitis. Study observations and caveats: Disease-linked clones proved CD8+ and comparatively uncommon in peripheral blood. The authors reported significant enrichment of disease-linked clones in matched ankylosing spondylitis synovial fluid. Made up of eight or nine highly homologous variants, a TCR beta motif appeared characteristic of ankylosing spondylitis blood.

The V and J ends lost 7 bases and 7 bases respectively, with 19 bases between them. Looked up from germline, CDR1 is MNHEY and CDR2 is SMNVEV (reference sequence). There are 14 residues in the CDR3. This clonotype showed up just a few times. The antigen remains undetermined. TCRdb reprocessed the 5' RACE reads with MiXCR, giving one entry per CDR3 protein. The sample lists approximately 440,000 distinct CDR3 sequences; approximately 17% were seen once. The specimen sequenced was blood, either unsorted or a sorted T cell fraction (not recorded which). The J gene is TRBJ1-1, the V gene TRBV27; D gene uncertain. This sequence was found in a male donor with ankylosing spondylitis. The CDR3 is CASTSGGKNGEAFF. The CDR3 nucleotides read TGTGCCAGCACCTCGGGAGGTAAAAATGGTGAAGCTTTCTTT.